What follows is one T cell receptor (beta chain) and its context. The entry originates in a study of cytomegalovirus exposure and HLA in healthy donors. Whole-study context: The early release's HLA-typed donors yielded 65 million to 85 million unique TCRs.

This PCR relied on a set of 60 Vbeta primers and 13 Jbeta primers. Sequencing was performed with immunoSEQ multiplex PCR; in TCRdb, only in-frame clones are kept and a portion is missing. Of under 200,000 clones listed, around 85% are singletons. Between the trimmed V and J ends, which lost 6 bases and 5 bases, there was a span of 16 bases. The CDR3 is 14 amino acids. Per germline, CDR1 MNHEY and CDR2 SMNVEV (reference sequence). The chain has TRBV27 and TRBJ1-2; tentatively, D is TRBD1 (5 bases). This clonotype originated in a man aged 40-55 years in good health and CMV-seronegative. Material for sequencing was PBMCs. In DNA, the CDR3 is TGTGCCAGCAGGGGAACAGGTGTTGGATATGGCTACACCTTC. Translation gives CASRGTGVGYGYTF.